These T cell receptor beta chains were read from a single sample in a study of blood T cell repertoires in COVID-19. Clones were read by immunoSEQ multiplex PCR, and TCRdb kept only the in-frame ones, dropping some. The sample holds about 100,000 clones, just under 85% seen once. Sequenced material: peripheral blood. The receptor source for this set is a man aged 50 or older with active or convalescent COVID-19. The CDR3 runs from the conserved cysteine through the conserved F or W. Fields, in order: V gene, D gene, clone size, J gene, CDR3 protein, CDR3 DNA. D genes are given only for firm matches. For some rows the clone size is stated as once, few or many, or as a class when expanded; others skip it.

v_gene: TRBV11-3
d_gene: NA
abundance: NA
j_gene: TRBJ1-2
CDR3aa: CASSLGSYGYTF
CDR3nt: TGTGCCAGCAGCTTAGGCAGCTATGGCTACACCTTC

v_gene: TRBV10-3
d_gene: NA
abundance: NA
j_gene: TRBJ2-2
CDR3aa: CAISESSGTGELFF
CDR3nt: TGTGCCATCAGTGAGTCATCCGGGACCGGGGAGCTGTTTTTT

v_gene: TRBV4-1
d_gene: TRBD2
abundance: NA
j_gene: TRBJ2-7
CDR3aa: CASSPTTSGSYEQYF
CDR3nt: TGCGCCAGCAGCCCAACAACTAGCGGGAGCTACGAGCAGTACTTC

v_gene: TRBV29-1
d_gene: NA
abundance: NA
j_gene: TRBJ2-5
CDR3aa: CSVPPAVQSGTQYF
CDR3nt: TGCAGCGTCCCCCCCGCTGTACAGTCAGGGACCCAGTACTTC

v_gene: TRBV2
d_gene: NA
abundance: few
j_gene: TRBJ1-5
CDR3aa: CASTRIRFSSSNQPQHF
CDR3nt: TGTGCCAGCACAAGAATTAGATTTTCCTCCAGCAATCAGCCCCAGCATTTT

v_gene: TRBV30
d_gene: NA
abundance: NA
j_gene: TRBJ1-3
CDR3aa: CAWGRVSGGNTIYF
CDR3nt: TGTGCCTGGGGGAGGGTATCAGGAGGAAACACCATATATTTT

v_gene: TRBV21-1
d_gene: NA
abundance: NA
j_gene: TRBJ1-5
CDR3aa: CASSPRGLDRDQPQHF
CDR3nt: TGTGCCAGCAGCCCCCGAGGGCTGGACAGGGATCAGCCCCAGCATTTT

v_gene: TRBV12-5
d_gene: NA
abundance: NA
j_gene: TRBJ1-1
CDR3aa: CASGLIGGTEAFF
CDR3nt: TGTGCTAGTGGTTTGATCGGGGGCACTGAAGCTTTCTTT

v_gene: TRBV18
d_gene: TRBD1
abundance: once
j_gene: TRBJ2-7
CDR3aa: CASSPDRQGYEQYF
CDR3nt: TGTGCCAGCTCCCCGGACAGGCAAGGGTACGAGCAGTACTTC

v_gene: TRBV6-5
d_gene: TRBD1
abundance: NA
j_gene: TRBJ1-4
CDR3aa: CASSSDRVGEKLFF
CDR3nt: TGTGCCAGCAGTTCAGACAGGGTGGGAGAAAAACTGTTTTTT

v_gene: TRBV21-1
d_gene: NA
abundance: NA
j_gene: TRBJ1-5
CDR3aa: CASSKGRYRNQPQHF
CDR3nt: TGTGCCAGCAGCAAAGGTCGGTACAGGAATCAGCCCCAGCATTTT

v_gene: TRBV2
d_gene: TRBD1
abundance: NA
j_gene: TRBJ1-5
CDR3aa: CASSWTGEGQPQHF
CDR3nt: TGTGCCAGCAGCTGGACAGGGGAGGGACAGCCCCAGCATTTT

v_gene: TRBV11-3
d_gene: TRBD1
abundance: once
j_gene: TRBJ2-7
CDR3aa: CASSRQGRSEQYF
CDR3nt: TGTGCCAGCAGCCGACAGGGTCGCTCCGAGCAGTACTTC

v_gene: TRBV5-6
d_gene: TRBD2
abundance: NA
j_gene: TRBJ2-3
CDR3aa: CASSFGTSGSNPDTQYF
CDR3nt: TGTGCCAGCAGCTTCGGGACTAGCGGGAGTAACCCAGATACGCAGTATTTT

v_gene: TRBV10-3
d_gene: NA
abundance: NA
j_gene: TRBJ2-4
CDR3aa: CAISESKGKNIQYF
CDR3nt: TGTGCCATCAGTGAGTCTAAGGGGAAAAACATTCAGTACTTC

v_gene: TRBV2
d_gene: TRBD1
abundance: few
j_gene: TRBJ2-7
CDR3aa: CASRGRTGNNYEQYF
CDR3nt: TGTGCCAGCAGAGGACGGACAGGGAATAACTACGAGCAGTACTTC

v_gene: TRBV27
d_gene: TRBD2
abundance: NA
j_gene: TRBJ2-7
CDR3aa: CASRALADSYEQYF
CDR3nt: TGTGCCAGCAGGGCCCTAGCGGATTCCTACGAGCAGTACTTC

v_gene: TRBV19
d_gene: TRBD1
abundance: NA
j_gene: TRBJ1-5
CDR3aa: CASSITGGDQPQHF
CDR3nt: TGTGCCAGTAGTATTACAGGGGGAGATCAGCCCCAGCATTTT

v_gene: TRBV9
d_gene: TRBD2
abundance: NA
j_gene: TRBJ2-1
CDR3aa: CASSVSAGASYNEQFF
CDR3nt: TGTGCCAGCAGCGTTTCGGCGGGAGCTTCCTACAATGAGCAGTTCTTC

v_gene: TRBV5-8
d_gene: NA
abundance: NA
j_gene: TRBJ2-5
CDR3aa: CASSLAMEETQYF
CDR3nt: TGTGCCAGCAGCTTGGCTATGGAGGAGACCCAGTACTTC